Listed below are T cell receptor beta chains from one sample, sequenced in a study of spatial heterogeneity in lung cancer. TCRdb reanalysed the 5' RACE reads using MiXCR and keeps one entry per CDR3 protein. Seen here are some 12,000 distinct CDR3 sequences, around an eighth observed once, and the top ten hold 2.4%. The sample consisted of PBMCs, taken at surgery. The source is a female donor with early-stage non-small cell lung cancer. The CDR3 runs from the conserved cysteine through the conserved F or W. Fields, in order: CDR3 protein, V gene.

cdr3_aa: CASSLQGSTDTQYF; v_call: TRBV5-4
cdr3_aa: CASSYSGFSSTDTQYF; v_call: TRBV6-5
cdr3_aa: CASTGTSGPRGTGELFF; v_call: TRBV5-1
cdr3_aa: CASSLEGSGTDTQYF; v_call: TRBV12-3/TRBV12-4
cdr3_aa: CASGVSGANVLTF; v_call: TRBV5-8
cdr3_aa: CASSPEHVAGGYNEQFF; v_call: TRBV4-1
cdr3_aa: CAWSGDRGVYNEQFF; v_call: TRBV30
cdr3_aa: CASSFGPGTDTQYF; v_call: TRBV6-5
cdr3_aa: CASSLTGTSYEQYF; v_call: TRBV27
cdr3_aa: CASSLEGGLPGNTIYF; v_call: TRBV5-1